This is a list of T cell receptor beta chains from one sample in a study of shared clonotypes between healthy human individuals. Method: immunoSEQ multiplex PCR; TCRdb's copy keeps in-frame clones and lacks some. Of about 580,000 clones listed, more than 95% were seen once; the top ten hold 0.3%. The specimen sequenced was naive CD8+ T cells sorted from blood. The origin of the receptors is a man aged 25 to 40 in good health. The CDR3 runs from the conserved cysteine through the conserved F or W. The D gene is left open where the match is weak. Not every row has a clone size; where given, it reads once, few, many or a size class.

d_call clone_size j_call v_call cdr3_aa cdr3_nt
- - TRBJ1-2 TRBV27 CASSVGLNYGYTF TGTGCCAGCAGTGTGGGACTGAACTATGGCTACACCTTC
TRBD1 - TRBJ1-1 TRBV6-5 CASSWKDRGLTEAFF TGTGCCAGCAGTTGGAAAGACAGGGGATTAACTGAAGCTTTCTTT
- once TRBJ1-5 TRBV6-4 CASSEYKFSNQPQHF TGTGCCAGCAGTGAGTACAAGTTTAGCAATCAGCCCCAGCATTTT
- - TRBJ1-2 TRBV5-4 CASSLEGGTNYGYTF TGTGCCAGCAGCTTGGAGGGGGGAACTAACTATGGCTACACCTTC
TRBD2 - TRBJ2-1 TRBV7-8 CASSLGLAGDERAYNEQFF TGTGCCAGCAGCTTAGGGCTAGCGGGAGATGAGCGGGCCTACAATGAGCAGTTCTTC
TRBD1 - TRBJ2-7 TRBV7-9 CASSLIPGQGLYEQYF TGTGCCAGCAGCTTAATTCCAGGACAGGGGCTATACGAGCAGTACTTC
TRBD1 - TRBJ2-7 TRBV7-9 CASSSPGQGASYEQYF TGTGCCAGCAGCTCCCCCGGACAGGGGGCCTCCTACGAGCAGTACTTC
TRBD1 once TRBJ2-5 TRBV2 CASRPGTGGWETQYF TGTGCCAGCAGACCCGGGACAGGGGGCTGGGAGACCCAGTACTTC
- once TRBJ2-1 TRBV10-3 CAISERGGNHNEQFF TGTGCCATCAGTGAGCGGGGCGGGAACCACAATGAGCAGTTCTTC
- - TRBJ2-7 TRBV11-2 CASSSQLGTYEQYF TGTGCCAGCAGCTCCCAACTCGGCACCTACGAGCAGTACTTC
- - TRBJ2-7 TRBV7-9 CASSLASWARESYEQYF TGTGCCAGCAGCTTAGCCAGTTGGGCTAGAGAAAGCTACGAGCAGTACTTC
- - TRBJ1-5 TRBV27 CASRPGVSNQPQHF TGTGCCAGCAGGCCAGGGGTTAGCAATCAGCCCCAGCATTTT
- - TRBJ2-5 TRBV27 CASSSRRSGETQYF TGTGCCAGCAGCTCCCGGAGGAGTGGAGAGACCCAGTACTTC
TRBD2 - TRBJ2-1 TRBV11-3 CASSQAGGISNEQFF TGTGCCAGCAGCCAAGCGGGAGGGATTTCCAATGAGCAGTTCTTC
TRBD1 - TRBJ1-2 TRBV5-4 CASSSTDRARGYTF TGTGCCAGCAGCAGTACCGACAGGGCGCGCGGCTACACCTTC
- - TRBJ1-5 TRBV19 CASNHQPQHF TGTGCCAGTAATCATCAGCCCCAGCATTTT
TRBD2 - TRBJ2-1 TRBV11-2 CASSLLAGGDEQFF TGTGCCAGCAGCTTACTAGCGGGAGGGGATGAGCAGTTCTTC
- - TRBJ2-3 TRBV27 CASCPGHQVTDTQYF TGTGCCAGCTGTCCGGGACACCAAGTCACAGATACGCAGTATTTT
TRBD2 - TRBJ2-1 TRBV27 CASSSGLAGRYNEQFF TGTGCCAGCAGTTCGGGACTAGCGGGACGCTACAATGAGCAGTTCTTC
- once TRBJ2-7 TRBV9 CASSVGQGGPYEQYF TGTGCCAGCAGCGTAGGTCAGGGGGGACCCTACGAGCAGTACTTC
- - TRBJ2-7 TRBV9 CASSVEGSEQYEQYF TGTGCCAGCAGCGTAGAAGGGTCCGAACAATACGAGCAGTACTTC
- - TRBJ2-1 TRBV7-3 CASSQATGFSNEQFF TGTGCCAGCAGCCAGGCGACGGGTTTTTCAAATGAGCAGTTCTTC
TRBD1 once TRBJ2-7 TRBV7-6 CASRGGQGRDEQYF TGTGCCAGCAGAGGGGGACAGGGGAGGGACGAGCAGTACTTC
TRBD1 - TRBJ2-3 TRBV2 CASSDGDRVDTQYF TGTGCCAGCAGTGATGGGGACAGAGTAGATACGCAGTATTTT
- - TRBJ2-1 TRBV12-5 CASGLGQVNEQFF TGTGCTAGTGGTTTGGGGCAGGTCAATGAGCAGTTCTTC
TRBD2 - TRBJ2-7 TRBV14 CASRPTSAPAYEQYF TGTGCCAGCAGACCGACTAGCGCACCCGCCTACGAGCAGTACTTC
- once TRBJ1-3 TRBV5-1 CASSLGARVKGNTIYF TGCGCCAGCAGCTTGGGGGCCAGGGTGAAAGGAAACACCATATATTTT
- - TRBJ1-3 TRBV6-1 CASNTGYTIYF TGTGCCAGCAACACCGGATACACCATATATTTT
- - TRBJ2-7 TRBV5-1 CASSARSFPPLREQYF TGCGCCAGCAGCGCGAGGAGCTTCCCTCCTCTACGCGAGCAGTACTTC
- - TRBJ2-7 TRBV10-2 CASSDVAGGPRAYEQYF TGCGCCAGCAGTGATGTGGCGGGTGGGCCCCGTGCCTACGAGCAGTACTTC
TRBD2 - TRBJ2-5 TRBV6-4 CASSVGGETQYF TGTGCCAGCAGTGTGGGGGGGGAGACCCAGTACTTC
TRBD2 - TRBJ2-2 TRBV5-6 CASSLRSGKRELFF TGTGCCAGCAGCCTCCGAAGCGGGAAGAGGGAGCTGTTTTTT
- - TRBJ2-7 TRBV28 CASRRDGGYEQYF TGTGCCAGCAGAAGGGACGGTGGCTACGAGCAGTACTTC
- - TRBJ2-7 TRBV20-1 CSAREDEQYF TGCAGTGCTAGAGAGGACGAGCAGTACTTC
TRBD2 - TRBJ2-1 TRBV7-9 CASSSTQTSGRAVYNEQFF TGTGCCAGCAGCTCCACACAGACTAGCGGGAGGGCCGTATACAATGAGCAGTTCTTC
TRBD1 few TRBJ2-5 TRBV15 CATSRGPGQGPRETQYF TGTGCCACCAGCAGAGGTCCTGGACAGGGTCCGAGAGAGACCCAGTACTTC
- - TRBJ1-2 TRBV6-1 CASSELHGAPQYGYTF TGTGCCAGCAGTGAATTGCATGGGGCGCCCCAGTATGGCTACACCTTC
TRBD2 - TRBJ2-7 TRBV2 CASSDTGTSSYEQYF TGTGCCAGCAGTGATACCGGGACTAGCTCCTACGAGCAGTACTTC
- - TRBJ2-1 TRBV9 CASSSDFFEQFF TGTGCCAGCAGCTCCGACTTTTTTGAGCAGTTCTTC
- - TRBJ1-1 TRBV7-9 CASSLSPGNRNTEAFF TGTGCCAGCAGCTTATCCCCGGGCAATAGGAACACTGAAGCTTTCTTT
- - TRBJ2-1 TRBV9 CASSAYLGGSYNEQFF TGTGCCAGCAGCGCATACTTAGGGGGCTCCTACAATGAGCAGTTCTTC
TRBD1 once TRBJ2-7 TRBV2 CASSEARGQDEQYF TGTGCCAGCAGTGAAGCAAGGGGACAGGACGAGCAGTACTTC
TRBD2 - TRBJ2-3 TRBV27 CASCRAGTSGSTDTQYF TGTGCCAGCTGCAGGGCCGGGACTAGCGGGAGCACAGATACGCAGTATTTT
- - TRBJ2-5 TRBV2 CASSEGQGLETQYF TGTGCCAGCAGTGAGGGTCAGGGGTTAGAGACCCAGTACTTC
TRBD1 - TRBJ2-7 TRBV19 CASSAGTGPSYEQYF TGTGCCAGTAGTGCGGGGACAGGGCCCTCCTACGAGCAGTACTTC
- - TRBJ2-5 TRBV2 CASSGAGIGETQYF TGTGCCAGCAGTGGGGCTGGAATCGGCGAGACCCAGTACTTC
- once TRBJ2-7 TRBV7-9 CASSSGTHYEQYF TGTGCCAGCAGCTCCGGGACCCACTACGAGCAGTACTTC
TRBD2 - TRBJ2-1 TRBV10-1 CAVGTSYVDEQFF TGCGCGGTAGGGACTAGTTATGTAGATGAGCAGTTCTTC
- - TRBJ1-5 TRBV7-8 CASSLGGAGQPQHF TGTGCCAGCAGCTTAGGGGGGGCTGGTCAGCCCCAGCATTTT
TRBD2 once TRBJ2-7 TRBV4-1 CASSRAGEVDEQYF TGCGCCAGCAGCCGCGCGGGAGAGGTCGACGAGCAGTACTTC
- - TRBJ2-2 TRBV4-1 CASSRLSNTGELFF TGCGCCAGCTCTCGGCTATCGAACACCGGGGAGCTGTTTTTT
- - TRBJ2-4 TRBV5-6 CASSFGGIQYF TGTGCCAGCAGCTTCGGGGGCATTCAGTACTTC
- - TRBJ2-2 TRBV5-1 CASSTPTKNTGELFF TGCGCCAGCAGCACGCCTACCAAGAACACCGGGGAGCTGTTTTTT
- - TRBJ2-5 TRBV18 CASSPPGRDQETQYF TGTGCCAGCTCACCACCGGGCAGGGACCAAGAGACCCAGTACTTC